Listed here are 2 T cell receptor beta chains from one sample, sequenced in a study of blood T cell repertoires in COVID-19. The method was immunoSEQ multiplex PCR; TCRdb's version includes in-frame clones alone and lacks a portion of them. The sample records about 300,000 clones, roughly 86% being singletons. Sequenced material: PBMCs or T cells enriched from blood (not recorded which). These receptors were collected from a woman aged 18-35 years who had recovered from COVID-19.

The gene calls are TRBV18 and TRBJ2-5; 10 bases map to TRBD1. Germline CDR1 reads KGHSH; CDR2 reads LQKENI. The CDR3 sequence is 16 residues long. V lost 3 bases and J lost 5; bases outside the gene matches: 9. For the CDR3, the DNA is TGTGCCAGCTCACCGCTACCGGGACAGGGGTCCGAGACCCAGTACTTC. Encoded protein: CASSPLPGQGSETQYF.

The chain joins TRBV4-1 to TRBJ2-1; D gene uncertain. V was pared by 4 bases and J by 8 bases, with 15 bases between. The V gene's germline CDR1 is MGHRA and CDR2 YSYEKL. The CDR3 loop spans 14 amino acids. This CDR3 is CASSPPSLSDEQFF. The CDR3 DNA reads as TGCGCCAGCAGCCCGCCTAGTCTTTCAGATGAGCAGTTCTTC.